This T cell receptor beta chain was captured in a study of identical twins. Study findings and constraints: Analyses of zero insertions could, in part, be confounded by invariant MAIT and iNKT cells.

As concerns this clonotype: No antigen is known for it.

Germline trimming cut 5 bases from V and 9 bases from J; bases unmatched to any gene: 16. This CDR3 has 15 residues. MiXCR was run by TCRdb on the 5' RACE reads, yielding one entry per CDR3 protein. The repertoire includes roughly 720,000 distinct CDR3 sequences, 15% to 20% of them detected once, and 13% sits in the top ten. The same sample was also studied in work on T cells expressing NK-cell markers. According to that study: Dominant NKG2C+ clonotypes were found to form roughly 1.0-7.5% of CD8+ T cells in five to seven donors.

The sample taken for sequencing was PBMCs. This sequence originates from a woman aged 18-29 years in good health. The chain has TRBV12-3 or TRBV12-4 and TRBJ2-7; TRBD2 matches at 7 bases. CDR3 coding DNA: TGTGCCAGCAGTCCCCGCGGGAGCAGGGTTTCGTGGCAGTACTTC. Its translation: CASSPRGSRVSWQYF.